Presented here are 30 T cell receptor beta chains from one specimen sequenced in a study of T cells in Graves' hyperthyroidism and ophthalmopathy. RNA transcripts provided the source from which TCR beta CDR3 regions were amplified. HTBI primers were employed in a first-round RT-PCR of the TCR CDR3. TCRdb independently ran MiXCR on the multiplex PCR reads; one entry per CDR3 protein. Of about 380,000 distinct CDR3 sequences in the sample, approximately 14% are singletons; the top ten hold about 11%. The sample consisted of blood. The receptor set was obtained from an older woman with Graves' hyperthyroidism.

At least ten counts were recorded for this clonotype. One junction end does not reproduce the germline sequence, and a read error may be involved. J is TRBJ2-3 and V is TRBV7-7; 9 positions match TRBD2. Germline assignment: CDR1 SSHAT and CDR2 FNYEAQ (reference sequence). The CDR3 covers 14 residues. The CDR3, as DNA: TGTGCTAGCAGCTCTGATAGCGGGAGAGATACGCAGTATTTT. The encoded protein is CASSSDSGRDTQYF.

The sample holds many counts of this clonotype. The CDR3 is CSVAGTSSAASYEQYF. The CDR3, as DNA: TGCAGCGTTGCCGGGACTAGTTCCGCGGCCTCCTACGAGCAGTACTTC. V gene TRBV29-1 combines with J gene TRBJ2-7; 8 bases fit TRBD2. Germline trimming cut 4 bases from V and 0 bases from J; bases unmatched to any gene: 11. The germline V gene has CDR1 SQVTM and CDR2 ANQGSEA. This CDR3 spans 16 amino acids.

The V gene is TRBV19, the J gene TRBJ2-7; tentatively, D is TRBD1 (6 bases). The germline gives CDR1 LNHDA, CDR2 SQIVND (reference sequence). Trimming cost V 5 bases and J 5 bases, with 16 bases left between them. The CDR3 loop spans 14 amino acids. The CDR3 DNA sequence: TGTGCCAGTAGTCCGACAGGCGAGATCGACGAGCAGTACTTC. It codes for CASSPTGEIDEQYF.

This clonotype has just a few counts. The chain recombines TRBV13 with TRBJ2-3; tentative D call: TRBD1 (6 bases). The V end was cut by 5 bases, the J end by 2 bases, with 14 bases between. This CDR3 has 15 amino acids. The V gene's germline CDR1 is PRHDT and CDR2 FYEKMQ (reference sequence). The CDR3 nucleotides are TGTGCCAGCAGCCAAGGGGGAAGGGTCACAGATACGCAGTATTTT. This codes for CASSQGGRVTDTQYF.

A few counts support this clonotype. The CDR3 loop is CASSLEGLAVRQPQHF. The CDR3 coding sequence is TGTGCCAGCAGTTTAGAGGGTCTGGCGGTGCGGCAGCCCCAGCATTTT. V usage is TRBV12-3 or TRBV12-4 and J usage is TRBJ1-5; D is uncertain. Trimming removed 1 base from V and 7 bases from J, with 17 bases in between. The CDR3 has 16 amino acids.

In its sample, this clonotype was seen a few times. The chain employs TRBV6-1 and TRBJ1-6, with 7 bases fitting TRBD1. Germline CDR1 is MNHNS and CDR2 is SASEGT. Trimming at V came to 5 bases and at J to 6 bases, leaving 7 bases not matched to a gene. This CDR3 contains 15 residues. CDR3 DNA: TGTGCCAGCAGTTATCTGGGACAGATTAATTCACCCCTCCACTTT. Amino acids: CASSYLGQINSPLHF.

The sample holds many counts of this clonotype. The V gene is TRBV11-2, the J gene TRBJ2-5; a possible D gene is TRBD2 (6 bases). The V and J ends lost 1 base and 4 bases respectively, with 16 bases between them. The CDR3 runs 16 residues. Germline V lookup: CDR1 SGHAT, CDR2 FQNNGV. DNA of the CDR3: TGTGCCAGCAGCTTAGTGACTAGTCCCCCGCGAGAGACCCAGTACTTC. Translated: CASSLVTSPPRETQYF.

This clonotype was observed many times. The chain has TRBV7-9 and TRBJ1-1; a weak D match, TRBD1 (5 bases). V dropped 5 bases and J dropped 1 base, with 11 bases sitting between them. CDR1 is SEHNR and CDR2 is FQNEAQ in the germline V gene (reference sequence). This CDR3 spans 14 amino acids. CDR3 bases: TGTGCCAGCAGCGCCAAACAGGCGAACACTGAAGCTTTCTTT. Translating it yields CASSAKQANTEAFF. Variable domain in full (rest from reference TRBV7-9 and TRBJ1-1): DTGVSQNPRHKITKRGQNVTFRCDPISEHNRLYWYRQTLGQGPEFLTYFQNEAQLEKSRLLSDRFSAERPKGSFSTLEIQRTEQGDSAMYLCASSAKQANTEAFFGQGTRLTVV.

This clonotype was picked up many times. The chain joins TRBV3-1 to TRBJ2-5, with D perhaps TRBD1 or TRBD2 (5 bases each). Germline CDR1 reads LGHDT; CDR2 reads YNNKEL (reference sequence). Trimming cost V 4 bases and J 9 bases, with 27 bases left between them. The CDR3 sequence is 17 residues long. CDR3 sequence: CASSPKHGTAYKWAQYF. The CDR3, as DNA: TGTGCCAGCAGCCCCAAGCACGGGACCGCCTATAAATGGGCCCAGTACTTC.

Regarding this clonotype: A much larger clone differs from this one at a single base, so this may be a read error. The V and J genes are TRBV3-1 and TRBJ2-1; unclear D gene. V lost 7 bases and J 9 bases, leaving 16 bases between the germline ends. Germline lookup yields CDR1 LGHDT and CDR2 YNNKEL (reference sequence). This CDR3 contains 13 residues. As DNA, the CDR3 is TGTGCCAGCAAGAATAATTCCGTCGGTGAGCAGTTCTTC. It encodes CASKNNSVGEQFF.

V gene TRBV9 combines with J gene TRBJ2-1; D unresolved. V lost 0 bases, J lost 1 base, and 8 bases lay in between. Germline-derived CDR1 and CDR2 are SGDLS and YYNGEE. This CDR3 comprises 15 residues. The CDR3 sequence: CASSVDGLSYNEQFF. As DNA, the CDR3 is TGTGCCAGCAGCGTAGATGGGCTATCCTACAATGAGCAGTTCTTC. Full variable domain (remainder filled in from reference TRBV9 and TRBJ2-1): DSGVTQTPKHLITATGQRVTLRCSPRSGDLSVYWYQQSLDQGLQFLIQYYNGEERAKGNILERFSAQQFPDLHSELNLSSLELGDSALYFCASSVDGLSYNEQFFGPGTRLTVL.

This clonotype has more than one count but fewer than ten. This sequence joins TRBV7-9 and TRBJ1-1, with TRBD1 as a possible D gene (6 bases). Trimming shortened V by 7 bases and J by 1 base, and 16 bases separated the two germline ends. CDR1 and CDR2 (germline): SEHNR, FQNEAQ (reference sequence). The length of the CDR3 is 15 residues. CDR3 DNA sequence: TGTGCCAGCACCCCCAGCGGGGGCCCGAACACTGAAGCTTTCTTT. Translation: CASTPSGGPNTEAFF.

This clonotype came up many times. The chain recombines TRBV11-2 with TRBJ2-4; the match to TRBD1 covers 9 bases. Germline values: CDR1 SGHAT, CDR2 FQNNGV. The CDR3 totals 16 residues. The ends lost 5 bases at V and 3 bases at J; junction bases unmatched: 8. In DNA form, the CDR3 reads TGTGCCAGCAGCAGATTGGGGACAGGGATCAAAAACATTCAGTACTTC. It is translated as CASSRLGTGIKNIQYF.

As for this clonotype: No DNA is shown, since the ends of the CDR3 on it are uncertain; the CDR3 is the one TCRdb lists. The chain couples TRBV28 to TRBJ2-7; TRBD1, the D gene given by the table, was not confirmed from the DNA. CDR1 is MDHEN, CDR2 SYDVKM, per germline. The CDR3 length equals 13 residues, ends included. The CDR3 reads CASSTSGGGGQYF.

This clonotype was seen a few times. The chain is built from TRBV9 and TRBJ2-2; perhaps D is TRBD1 or TRBD2 (5 bases each). V lost 0 bases and J lost 3, with 6 bases in between. The length of the CDR3 is 14 residues. The germline V gene has CDR1 SGDLS and CDR2 YYNGEE. As DNA, the CDR3 is TGTGCCAGCAGCGTAGGGGGGTACACCGGGGAGCTGTTTTTT. This gives the protein CASSVGGYTGELFF.

This clonotype was observed many times. The chain carries TRBV12-3 or TRBV12-4 and TRBJ1-2; TRBD1 aligns across 8 bases. The V and J ends lost 5 bases and 3 bases, in that order; junction bases with no gene match: 5. CDR3 length: 14 amino acids. In DNA form, the CDR3 reads TGTGCCAGCAGTCCCGGACAGGGTTACTATGGCTACACCTTC. Its translation: CASSPGQGYYGYTF.

This clonotype was seen repeatedly, ten times or more. The chain uses TRBV11-2 and TRBJ2-3, with 10 bases matching TRBD2. After removal of 5 bases from V and 5 bases from J, the junction contained 1 base not matched to a gene. The CDR3 length is 13 residues. Germline V lookup: CDR1 SGHAT, CDR2 FQNNGV. In DNA form, the CDR3 reads TGTGCCAGCAGCGGGACTAGCGTAGATACGCAGTATTTT. Translated, it gives CASSGTSVDTQYF.

The CDR3 sequence: CASSYSPSLTYEQYF. CDR3 nucleotides: TGTGCCAGCAGTTACTCGCCTAGCTTAACCTACGAGCAGTACTTC. This chain connects TRBV6-6 to TRBJ2-7, with TRBD2 as a possible D gene (5 bases). The V end was cut by 0 bases, the J end by 2 bases, with 11 bases between. The CDR3 totals 15 residues. CDR1 and CDR2 from the germline V gene are MNHNY and SVGAGI (reference sequence).

The genes are TRBV4-1 and TRBJ2-3; possibly TRBD2 for D (6 bases). This CDR3 is built from 17 residues. Germline CDR1 is MGHRA and CDR2 is YSYEKL. Deletions cut 0 bases from V and 2 bases from J, with 15 bases between. CDR3 in DNA: TGCGCCAGCAGCCAAGAGATCGTAGCGGCTTCCACAGATACGCAGTATTTT. The encoded protein is CASSQEIVAASTDTQYF.

This clonotype was recorded at least ten times. The V gene is TRBV29-1, the J gene TRBJ2-5, with a weak D call TRBD1 (8 bases). Trimming pared 5 bases from V and 2 bases from J, leaving 15 bases between. CDR1 is SQVTM, CDR2 ANQGSEA, per germline. This CDR3 is built from 14 residues. The CDR3 DNA sequence: TGCAGCGTTCCCGGACAGGGAGGGCAAGAGACCCAGTACTTC. Protein: CSVPGQGGQETQYF.

This clonotype appeared a few times. The germline gene is not matched at one end of the junction; a read error may be the cause. This sequence joins TRBV5-1 and TRBJ2-3; 8 bases agree with TRBD2. The CDR3 runs 14 residues. CDR1 and CDR2 from the germline V gene are SGHRS and YFSETQ. The CDR3 DNA reads as TGCGCCAGCAGGCTAGCGGGTAGCACAAATACGCAGTATTTT. The encoded protein is CASRLAGSTNTQYF.

This clonotype was seen a few times. The chain uses TRBV29-1 and TRBJ2-7; maybe TRBD2 (6 bases). This CDR3 is 13 amino acids long. Between the trimmed V and J ends, which lost 4 bases and 3 bases, there was a span of 13 bases. Germline V gene data show CDR1 as SQVTM and CDR2 as ANQGSEA. CDR3 nucleotide sequence: TGCAGCGTTGGGGACTCTTCGTACTACGAGCAGTACTTC. It is translated as CSVGDSSYYEQYF.

This clonotype was recorded at least ten times. The rearrangement uses TRBV7-9 and TRBJ2-3; no clear D gene. The CDR3 is 13 amino acids. Looked up from germline, CDR1 is SEHNR and CDR2 is FQNEAQ (reference sequence). Trimming stripped 2 bases from V and 0 bases from J, with 3 bases between. CDR3 in DNA: TGTGCCAGCAGCTTACTTAGCACAGATACGCAGTATTTT. Its translation is CASSLLSTDTQYF.

The chain combines TRBV12-3 or TRBV12-4 with TRBJ2-1; 11 bases fit TRBD2. The junction had 17 bases not matched to a gene; V was cut back by 8 bases and J by 8 bases. The CDR3 totals 17 residues. Here the CDR3 reads CASVRKVAGGYPHEQFF. In DNA form, the CDR3 reads TGTGCCAGCGTTCGTAAAGTAGCGGGAGGGTACCCCCATGAGCAGTTCTTC.

About this clonotype: The germline gene is not matched at one end of the junction; a read error may be the cause. The chain joins TRBV29-1 to TRBJ1-2; D gene uncertain. This CDR3 region has 13 residues. Germline lookup yields CDR1 SQVTM and CDR2 ANQGSEA. CDR3 coding DNA: TGCAGCGTTAAAGACGAAAATAGCTATGGCTACACCTTC. Its protein is CSVKDENSYGYTF. The full variable domain, with the rest looked up from reference TRBV29-1 and TRBJ1-2, is SAVISQKPSRDICQRGTSLTIQCQVDSQVTMMFWYRQQPGQSLTLIATANQGSEATYESGFVIDKFPISRPNLTFSTLTVSNMSPEDSSIYLCSVKDENSYGYTFGSGTRLTVV.

This clonotype was detected a few times. For the CDR3, the DNA is TGCAGCGTCTTACCCCGGGACGGCCCCTTAGGGGCTGGCTACACCTTC. Encoded protein: CSVLPRDGPLGAGYTF. This sequence joins TRBV29-1 and TRBJ1-2; TRBD1 might be the D (5 bases). The germline V gene encodes CDR1 SQVTM and CDR2 ANQGSEA. V lost 6 bases and J lost 7, with 27 bases in between. The CDR3 has 16 residues.

This clonotype has at least ten counts. The CDR3 here is CASSLLAGGKNEQFF. DNA of the CDR3: TGCGCCAGCAGCTTGTTAGCGGGAGGTAAGAATGAGCAGTTCTTC. V usage is TRBV5-1 and J usage is TRBJ2-1; 10 bases are shared with TRBD2. The CDR3 is made up of 15 amino acids. The V gene's germline CDR1 is SGHRS and CDR2 YFSETQ. V dropped 1 base and J dropped 7; count of bases not matched to a gene: 5.

The chain links TRBV19 to TRBJ1-1; TRBD1 might be the D (6 bases). This CDR3 comprises 14 residues. The germline V gene encodes CDR1 LNHDA and CDR2 SQIVND (reference sequence). Between the trimmed V and J ends, which lost 6 bases and 0 bases, there was a span of 11 bases. Here the CDR3 reads CASSAGHLNTEAFF. CDR3 DNA sequence: TGTGCCAGTAGCGCGGGACACCTGAACACTGAAGCTTTCTTT.

This clonotype was detected ten times or more. J is TRBJ1-3 and V is TRBV2; D uncertain. Germline V gene data show CDR1 as SNHLY and CDR2 as FYNNEI. V was shortened by 5 bases and J by 0 bases, with 8 bases between the two germline ends. The CDR3 is 14 amino acids. CDR3 sequence reads: CASSNGRSGNTIYF. CDR3 in DNA: TGTGCCAGCAGTAACGGACGCTCTGGAAACACCATATATTTT.

This clonotype occurred a few times. The rearrangement joins TRBV24-1 to TRBJ2-7, with 7 bases identical to TRBD1. Looked up from germline, CDR1 is KGHDR and CDR2 is SFDVKD. The CDR3 covers 11 residues. J lost 4 bases, V lost 9 bases, and 2 bases had no gene match. The CDR3 here is CATSTGYEQYF. CDR3 DNA: TGTGCCACCTCGACAGGGTACGAGCAGTACTTC.